This T cell receptor beta chain was recorded in a study of T-cell reconstitution after alpha-beta-depleted transplantation in children. The TCRbeta library was prepared with unique molecular identifiers. TCRdb independently ran MiXCR on the PCR reads; one entry per CDR3 protein. The sample consists of 400,000 to 500,000 distinct CDR3 sequences, 11% of them appearing once. This clonotype was found a few times. The V end lost 4 bases, the J end lost 2 bases, and 16 bases lay between the germline ends. CDR1 is SGHRS and CDR2 is YFSETQ in the germline V gene. The CDR3 totals 15 residues. The specimen comprised PBMCs from the stem cell graft donor, sampled from the stem cell graft. This clonotype was sampled from a human donor who donated a stem cell graft to a child with acute myeloid leukemia. The V and J genes are TRBV5-1 and TRBJ2-7, with D possibly being TRBD1 or TRBD2 (8 bases each). The CDR3 loop is CASSTGGTGTYEQYF. In DNA form, the CDR3 reads TGCGCCAGCAGCACGGGGGGGACAGGTACCTACGAGCAGTACTTC.